The next 23 T cell receptor beta chains were all read from a single sample in a study of molecular identifiers for immune sequencing clone quantification. Using its own MiXCR run on the PCR reads, TCRdb lists one record per CDR3 protein. The sample has some 320,000 distinct CDR3 sequences, 20% to 25% seen once. The sequencing sample was made of naive CD8+ T cells from blood, with Jurkat cell RNA spiked in. Subset in this sample: FACS-sorted CD8+CD4-CCR7+CD45RA+ naive T cells. These receptors were collected from a human donor in good health. Some libraries in this study had Jurkat cell RNA spiked in.

On this clonotype itself: A read error is possible here, since a much larger clone lies one base away. The chain is built from TRBV12-3 or TRBV12-4 and TRBJ2-6; the D gene is possibly TRBD1 (6 bases). The CDR3 runs to 14 residues. Between the trimmed V and J ends, which lost 4 bases and 18 bases, there was a span of 22 bases. CDR3 loop: CASSSIIMGAGKTF. CDR3 nucleotide sequence: TGTGCCAGCAGTTCAATCATAATGGGGGCAGGAAAGACTTTC.

In its sample, this clonotype was seen many times. The J gene is TRBJ1-4, the V gene TRBV19; no clear D gene. The CDR3 length is 12 residues. The V end was cut by 3 bases, the J end by 13 bases, with 12 bases between. The V gene's germline CDR1 is LNHDA and CDR2 SQIVND (reference sequence). Written as DNA, the CDR3 is TGTGCCAGTAGTATTGATCGTGAGAGACTGTTTTTT. Its translation: CASSIDRERLFF.

The chain combines TRBV20-1 with TRBJ1-5, with TRBD1 matching over 9 bases. V trimming: 2 bases; J trimming: 3 bases; junction bases outside the gene matches: 14. Looked up from germline, CDR1 is DFQATT and CDR2 is SNEGSKA (reference sequence). The CDR3 runs to 18 residues. CDR3 protein: CSARSDRGHPGNNQPQHF. The CDR3, as DNA: TGCAGTGCTAGATCGGACAGGGGCCACCCCGGAAACAATCAGCCCCAGCATTTT.

With respect to this clonotype: A read error may be the cause here, since a much bigger clone is one base away. The rearrangement links TRBV4-1 to TRBJ1-1, with D uncertain. Per germline, CDR1 MGHRA and CDR2 YSYEKL. The CDR3 loop spans 15 amino acids. With 2 bases removed from V and 1 base from J, the gap between germline ends came to 11 bases. The chain's CDR3 is CASSQNNRRNTEAFF. For the CDR3, the DNA is TGCGCCAGCAGCCAAAATAATCGCAGGAACACTGAAGCTTTCTTT.

The V and J genes are TRBV4-1 and TRBJ2-2; tentatively, D is TRBD2 (6 bases). Germline V gene sequence: CDR1 MGHRA, CDR2 YSYEKL. Deletions cut 4 bases from V and 3 bases from J, with 12 bases between. The CDR3 sequence is 15 residues long. The CDR3: CASSRTGSDTGELFF. The DNA of the CDR3 is TGCGCCAGCAGCCGAACCGGGAGTGACACCGGGGAGCTGTTTTTT.

Details on this clonotype: The junction shows a germline mismatch at one end, possibly a read error. The chain recombines TRBV12-3 or TRBV12-4 with TRBJ2-5; 12 bases agree with TRBD2. This CDR3 comprises 17 residues. In DNA, the CDR3 is TGTGCCAGCAGTGTGACTAGCGGGGGCCCCGGAGGCGAGACCCGGTACTTC. Translation: CASSVTSGGPGGETRYF.

Regarding this clonotype: This may be a read error, as it is one base from a much larger clone. The CDR3 protein is CASSSDKNQSQHF. DNA for the CDR3: TGTGCCAGCAGCTCCGATAAAAATCAGTCCCAGCATTTT. This chain uses TRBV7-6 with TRBJ1-5; D is unclear. Per germline, CDR1 SGHVS and CDR2 FNYEAQ. CDR3 length: 13 amino acids. Based on the CDR3 plus reference TRBV7-6 and TRBJ1-5, the full variable domain is GAGVSQSPRYKVTKRGQDVALRCDPISGHVSLYWYRQALGQGPEFLTYFNYEAQQDKSGLPNDRFSAERPEGSISTLTIQRTEQRDSAMYRCASSSDKNQSQHFGDGTRLSIL.

In its sample, this clonotype was seen many times. The rearrangement uses TRBV10-3 and TRBJ2-5; D is uncertain. CDR3 length: 13 residues. V gave up 0 bases and J gave up 2 bases, with 4 bases separating them. Germline CDR1 reads ENHRY; CDR2 reads SYGVKD. The CDR3 coding sequence is TGTGCCATCAGTGAGTCGAGTCAAGAGACCCAGTACTTC. It specifies CAISESSQETQYF.

Regarding this clonotype: Being one base from a much bigger clone, this may be a read error. The chain couples TRBV7-3 to TRBJ2-1, with 7 bases aligning to TRBD1. The CDR3 runs 16 residues. CDR1 is SGHTA and CDR2 is FQGTGA in the germline V gene. CDR3 DNA sequence: TGTGCCACCAGCTTAGGGGCCGGGACAGTGGGCGATGAGCAGTTCTTC. Translating it yields CATSLGAGTVGDEQFF.

This chain connects TRBV27 to TRBJ2-1; D remains ambiguous. Per the germline V gene, CDR1 is MNHEY and CDR2 is SMNVEV (reference sequence). V lost 6 bases and J lost 4, with 16 bases in between. The CDR3 loop spans 15 amino acids. The chain's CDR3 is CASSHPRSRYNEQFF. For the CDR3, the DNA is TGTGCCAGCAGCCACCCCAGATCTAGATACAATGAGCAGTTCTTC.

In its sample, this clonotype was seen many times. V gene TRBV2 combines with J gene TRBJ1-1; D unclear. There are 14 residues in the CDR3. The V end lost 1 base, the J end lost 6 bases, and 12 bases lay between the germline ends. CDR1 SNHLY and CDR2 FYNNEI come from the germline V gene. For the CDR3, the DNA is TGTGCCAGCAGTGAAGAGGCCGGGTTCGCTGAAGCTTTCTTT. Translating it yields CASSEEAGFAEAFF.

This clonotype was seen many times. V gene TRBV20-1 combines with J gene TRBJ1-1; a possible D gene is TRBD1 (5 bases). Trimming removed 3 bases at V and 3 bases at J, with 17 bases between. There are 15 residues in the CDR3. From germline, CDR1 is DFQATT and CDR2 SNEGSKA (reference sequence). The CDR3 bases are TGCAGTGCTAGTCCCCCCGTGACAGAACACACTGAAGCTTTCTTT. It translates to CSASPPVTEHTEAFF.

Comments on this clonotype: One base away lies a much larger clone, so this may be a sequencing read error. CDR3 coding DNA: TGCGCCAGCAGCCTAATGGGGCGGGGGGGAGATACGCAGTATTTT. This codes for CASSLMGRGGDTQYF. The rearrangement uses TRBV4-3 and TRBJ2-3, with TRBD2 matching 9 bases. Germline CDR1 and CDR2: LGHNA and YSLEER. Germline trimming cut 4 bases from V and 5 bases from J; bases unmatched to any gene: 7. The CDR3 is 15 residues long.

This clonotype was recorded many times. The rearrangement joins TRBV14 to TRBJ1-1; perhaps TRBD1 as D (5 bases). The CDR3 sequence is 13 residues long. V was shortened by 4 bases and J by 3 bases, with 9 bases between the two germline ends. From germline, CDR1 is SGHDN and CDR2 FVKESK. The CDR3 sequence: CASSRRQHTEAFF. CDR3 DNA sequence: TGTGCCAGCAGCCGAAGACAGCACACTGAAGCTTTCTTT.

There are many counts of this clonotype. This chain connects TRBV19 to TRBJ2-1; a weak D match, TRBD1 (5 bases). This CDR3 is 15 amino acids long. V lost 5 bases, J lost 3 bases, and 14 bases lay in between. CDR1 and CDR2 from the germline V gene are LNHDA and SQIVND (reference sequence). The CDR3 sequence: CASSEGHTRYNEQFF. In DNA, the CDR3 is TGTGCCAGTAGTGAAGGACACACCCGCTACAATGAGCAGTTCTTC.

This clonotype showed up many times. The chain joins TRBV3-1 to TRBJ2-3, with D uncertain. Germline assignment: CDR1 LGHDT and CDR2 YNNKEL (reference sequence). V shed 6 bases and J shed 0 bases, with 7 bases lying between them. The CDR3 length is 13 residues. CDR3 region: CASRPESTDTQYF. The CDR3, as DNA: TGTGCCAGCAGACCGGAGAGCACAGATACGCAGTATTTT.

In this sample, this clonotype turned up a few times. The gene calls are TRBV12-3 or TRBV12-4 and TRBJ2-2; TRBD1 matches 9 bases. The CDR3 totals 22 residues. V lost 6 bases and J lost 6; bases outside the gene matches: 29. CDR3 loop: CASRPERFSGQGREVNPGELFF. For the CDR3, the DNA is TGTGCCAGCAGACCTGAACGTTTCTCCGGACAGGGGAGGGAGGTTAATCCCGGGGAGCTGTTTTTT.

Only one count was recorded for this clonotype. A single base separates this from a much larger clone, so it may be a read error. V is TRBV2 and J is TRBJ2-6; D remains unclear. Trimming took 8 bases from V and 4 from J, leaving 6 bases between them. Germline assignment: CDR1 SNHLY and CDR2 FYNNEI. This CDR3 is built from 12 residues. CDR3 protein: CASEDGANVLTF. The CDR3, as DNA: TGTGCCAGCGAGGACGGGGCCAACGTCCTGACTTTC.

Many counts were recorded for this clonotype. J is TRBJ2-7 and V is TRBV6-5, with 10 bases identical to TRBD1. V trimming: 0 bases; J trimming: 1 base; junction bases outside the gene matches: 3. The CDR3 is 16 amino acids. Germline CDR1 and CDR2: MNHEY and SVGAGI. The CDR3 nucleotides read TGTGCCAGCAGTTACTCGGGGACAGGGGTTTCCTACGAGCAGTACTTC. Amino acids: CASSYSGTGVSYEQYF.

This clonotype was picked up many times. CDR3 sequence (DNA): TGCAGTGCTAGTGCACCGGGACTAGCGGTCTACAATGAGCAGTTCTTC. Amino acid sequence: CSASAPGLAVYNEQFF. The V and J genes are TRBV20-1 and TRBJ2-1; 11 positions agree with TRBD2. Unmatched junction bases numbered 7, after V lost 3 bases and J lost 3 bases. The CDR3 runs to 16 residues. CDR1 and CDR2 (germline): DFQATT, SNEGSKA (reference sequence).

This clonotype was counted ten times or more. The chain combines TRBV7-2 with TRBJ1-5, with D possibly TRBD1 on 6 matching bases. V was cut by 5 bases and J by 4 bases, with 6 bases left in between. The germline V gene has CDR1 SGHTA and CDR2 FQGNSA. The CDR3 has 12 residues. CDR3 sequence: CASSGQNQPQHF. DNA of the CDR3: TGTGCCAGCAGCGGACAGAATCAGCCCCAGCATTTT.

This chain links TRBV27 with TRBJ2-3; tentatively, D is TRBD1 (5 bases). Germline V gene lookup returns CDR1 MNHEY and CDR2 SMNVEV (reference sequence). The ends were cut back, 4 bases at V and 0 bases at J, with 11 bases in the middle. This CDR3 has 15 amino acids. CDR3 in amino acids: CASSYMTVSTDTQYF. The CDR3 DNA reads TGTGCCAGCAGTTATATGACAGTTAGCACAGATACGCAGTATTTT.

Points on this clonotype: A much larger clone sits a single nucleotide away, making a read error possible. DNA for the CDR3: TGTGCCAGCAGCGCGGACAGTGGCACAGATACGCAGTATTTT. Translating gives CASSADSGTDTQYF. The genes are TRBV7-9 and TRBJ2-3; weak D call: TRBD1 (6 bases). CDR3 length equals 14 residues. The germline CDR1 and CDR2 sequences are SEHNR and FQNEAQ (reference sequence). With 5 bases removed from V and 1 base from J, the gap between germline ends came to 10 bases.